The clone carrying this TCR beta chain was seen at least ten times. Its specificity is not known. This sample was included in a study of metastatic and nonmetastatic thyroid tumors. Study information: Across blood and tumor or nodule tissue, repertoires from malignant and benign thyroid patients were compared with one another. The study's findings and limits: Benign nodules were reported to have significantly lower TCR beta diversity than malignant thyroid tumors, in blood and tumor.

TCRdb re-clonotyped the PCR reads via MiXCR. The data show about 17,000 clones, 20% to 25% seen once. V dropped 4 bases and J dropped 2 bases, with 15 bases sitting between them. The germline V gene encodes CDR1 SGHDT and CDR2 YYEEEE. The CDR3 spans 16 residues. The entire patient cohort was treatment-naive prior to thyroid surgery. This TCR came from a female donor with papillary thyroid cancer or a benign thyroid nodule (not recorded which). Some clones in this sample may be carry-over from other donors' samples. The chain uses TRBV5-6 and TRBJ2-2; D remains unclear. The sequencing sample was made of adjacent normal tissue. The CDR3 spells CASSPLRAANTGELFF. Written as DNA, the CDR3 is TGTGCCAGCAGCCCCTTAAGGGCAGCAAACACCGGGGAGCTGTTTTTT.